The 25 T cell receptor beta chains listed next were all sequenced from one sample in a study of T cell clonality in common variable immunodeficiency. TCRdb's copy holds only in-frame clones and misses some; the assay was immunoSEQ multiplex PCR. The sample counts about 34,000 clones, none seen once; the ten largest own 0.8% to 1%. The material sequenced was peripheral blood mononuclear cells. These receptor sequences come from a person aged 18 to 70 in good health.

This clone has at least ten counts. The CDR3 extends 3 residues past the end of the read, so its final part is completed from the germline J gene. The rearrangement uses TRBV5-1 and TRBJ1-1; maybe TRBD1 (5 bases). The CDR3 contains 16 residues. V dropped 4 bases and J dropped 2 bases, with 18 bases sitting between them. Germline-derived CDR1 and CDR2 are SGHRS and YFSETQ. The chain's CDR3 is CASSTMGDRANTEAFF. The CDR3 bases that were read are TGCGCCAGCAGCACCATGGGTGACAGAGCTAACACTGAA.

This clone was counted at least ten times. The CDR3 is cut off 3 residues early in the read; its end comes from the germline J gene. This chain uses TRBV5-1 with TRBJ1-3; tentative D call: TRBD1 (6 bases). The CDR3 is 14 amino acids. Trimming cost V 4 bases and J 3 bases, with 11 bases left between them. Germline V gene data show CDR1 as SGHRS and CDR2 as YFSETQ. The CDR3 reads CASSPDSVGNTIYF. CDR3 DNA, as far as it was read: TGCGCCAGCAGCCCGGACAGCGTTGGAAACACC.

In this sample, this clone turned up many times. The read halts 3 residues ahead of the CDR3 end, with the missing end drawn from the germline J gene. This chain links TRBV6-2 or TRBV6-3 with TRBJ2-7, with D perhaps matching TRBD2 (5 bases). CDR1 is MNHEY and CDR2 is SVGEGT in the germline V gene. V shed 2 bases and J shed 4 bases, with 6 bases lying between them. CDR3 length: 12 amino acids. CDR3 DNA (partial): TGTGCCAGCAGTTACCTAGCTTACGAG. Its protein is CASSYLAYE. The whole CDR3 sequence is CASSYLAYEQYF.

As concerns this clone: The sequence runs out 3 residues before the end of the CDR3; the remainder is reconstructed from the germline J gene. The chain links TRBV2 to TRBJ1-1; D remains ambiguous. Between the trimmed V and J ends, which lost 3 bases and 1 base, there was a span of 9 bases. From germline, CDR1 is SNHLY and CDR2 FYNNEI. This CDR3 contains 14 residues. CDR3 loop: CASSDSGWNTEAFF. Incomplete CDR3 DNA: TGTGCCAGCAGTGATTCAGGATGGAACACTGAA.

This clone was found many times. The CDR3 region is CASSADLAGGQSTDTQYF. The CDR3 DNA, read in part, is TGCGCCAGCAGCGCTGATCTAGCGGGGGGACAAAGCACAGATACG. The chain links TRBV5-1 to TRBJ2-3; 11 bases align to TRBD2. The read gets to within 3 residues of the CDR3 end, and the germline J gene fills in the rest. CDR1 is SGHRS and CDR2 is YFSETQ in the germline V gene. The V gene end was trimmed by 4 bases and the J gene end by 0 bases; junction bases not matched to a gene: 10. The CDR3 loop spans 18 amino acids.

This clone has at least ten counts. The CDR3 end lies 3 residues beyond the end of the read and is filled in from the germline J gene. The V call is TRBV5-6, the J call TRBJ1-5, with D maybe TRBD1 (5 bases). The CDR3 sequence is 14 residues long. Per germline, CDR1 SGHDT and CDR2 YYEEEE. V lost 0 bases and J 9 bases, leaving 13 bases between the germline ends. The covered CDR3 bases are TGTGCCAGCAGCTTGGGACAGTCCCTTAGGCCC. It encodes CASSLGQSLRP. The entire CDR3 protein reads CASSLGQSLRPQHF. Full variable domain (remainder filled in from reference TRBV5-6 and TRBJ1-5): DAGVTQSPTHLIKTRGQQVTLRCSPKSGHDTVSWYQQALGQGPQFIFQYYEEEERQRGNFPDRFSGHQFPNYSSELNVNALLLGDSALYLCASSLGQSLRPQHFGDGTRLSIL.

This clone was recorded many times. With the read ending 3 residues before the CDR3 end, the germline J gene is used to fill in that end. This chain links TRBV4-1 with TRBJ2-2, with D uncertain. The CDR3 is made up of 12 amino acids. Trimming shortened V by 4 bases and J by 5 bases, and 5 bases separated the two germline ends. Germline V gene lookup returns CDR1 MGHRA and CDR2 YSYEKL. The covered CDR3 bases are TGCGCCAGCAGCCGGCGGACCGGGGAG. It yields the protein CASSRRTGE. The entire CDR3 is CASSRRTGELFF.

There are many counts of this clone. The CDR3 end is not reached by the read, which stops 3 residues before it; the germline J gene fills it in. The chain is built from TRBV29-1 and TRBJ2-7; 7 nucleotides line up with TRBD2. Losses at the gene ends were 4 bases for V and 3 bases for J; bases not matched to a gene: 9. In germline, CDR1 is SQVTM, CDR2 ANQGSEA. CDR3 length equals 14 residues. The part of the CDR3 DNA that was read is TGCAGCGTTGGTTTCGGGGGGTATGGCTACGAG. It translates to CSVGFGGYGYE. The full CDR3 is CSVGFGGYGYEQYF.

This clone was detected ten times or more. From the germline J gene comes the end of the CDR3, since the read stops 3 residues before it. J is TRBJ2-4 and V is TRBV2; D remains ambiguous. The V end was cut by 6 bases, the J end by 0 bases, with 6 bases between. Per the germline V gene, CDR1 is SNHLY and CDR2 is FYNNEI. The CDR3 totals 13 residues. The CDR3 reads CASRGLAKNIQYF. The sequenced CDR3 bases are TGTGCCAGCAGAGGGTTAGCCAAAAACATT. The variable domain in full, completed from reference TRBV2 and TRBJ2-4, reads EPEVTQTPSHQVTQMGQEVILRCVPISNHLYFYWYRQILGQKVEFLVSFYNNEISEKSEIFDDQFSVERPDGSNFTLKIRSTKLEDSAMYFCASRGLAKNIQYFGAGTRLSVL.

This clone was detected ten times or more. From the germline J gene comes the end of the CDR3, since the read stops 3 residues before it. This chain joins TRBV6-2 or TRBV6-3 and TRBJ2-7; tentative D call: TRBD1 (5 bases). Germline V gene data show CDR1 as MNHEY and CDR2 as SVGEGT. V lost 5 bases, J lost 5 bases, and 16 bases lay in between. The CDR3 extends over 14 amino acids. CDR3 DNA (partial): TGTGCCAGCAGTGGACATACCGGGTCCCACGAG. Amino acids: CASSGHTGSHE. The CDR3 in full is CASSGHTGSHEQYF.

Many counts were recorded for this clone. CDR3 sequence: CASSLGRGLTEAFF. CDR3 DNA, as far as it was read: TGTGCCAGCAGCTTGGGGAGGGGGTTGACTGAA. V gene TRBV13 combines with J gene TRBJ1-1; a weak D match, TRBD1 (6 bases). The sequence runs out 3 residues before the end of the CDR3; the remainder is reconstructed from the germline J gene. The CDR3 spans 14 residues. Germline lookup yields CDR1 PRHDT and CDR2 FYEKMQ (reference sequence). The V end was cut by 3 bases, the J end by 5 bases, with 13 bases between.

This clone has ten or more counts. The read stops 3 residues short of the end of the CDR3; the missing end is completed from the germline J gene. This chain joins TRBV9 and TRBJ2-5; 13 nucleotides agree with TRBD2. The germline V gene encodes CDR1 SGDLS and CDR2 YYNGEE. J gave up 5 bases and V 0 bases, and 4 bases lay outside the gene matches. CDR3 size: 16 residues. The CDR3 loop is CASSVGLAGGSETQYF. The DNA read from the CDR3 is TGTGCCAGCAGCGTAGGACTAGCGGGGGGCTCGGAGACC.

This clone was counted many times. The CDR3 extends 3 residues past the end of the read, so its final part is completed from the germline J gene. This chain connects TRBV19 to TRBJ1-1; D perhaps matches TRBD1 (6 bases). V was pared by 4 bases and J by 1 base, with 13 bases between. This CDR3 has 15 residues. Germline-derived CDR1 and CDR2 are LNHDA and SQIVND (reference sequence). The CDR3 is CASSTHQTGNTEAFF. Partial CDR3 DNA: TGTGCCAGTAGTACCCACCAGACAGGGAACACTGAA.

This clone was detected ten times or more. Read data end 3 residues before the CDR3 end; the end is taken from the germline J gene. V gene TRBV28 combines with J gene TRBJ1-2; 8 bases map to TRBD1. The CDR3 is 14 residues long. Germline V lookup: CDR1 MDHEN, CDR2 SYDVKM. CDR3 sequence: CASRLEDRVGGYTF. CDR3 DNA (partial): TGTGCCAGCAGGTTGGAGGACAGGGTGGGAGGC.

This clone has ten or more counts. The read is 3 residues too short to cover the CDR3 end, so that end is filled in from the germline J gene. The chain joins TRBV4-2 to TRBJ2-3; 8 bases agree with TRBD1. J lost 0 bases, V lost 3 bases, and 8 bases had no gene match. The CDR3 has 17 residues. Germline loops: CDR1 LGHNA, CDR2 YNFKEQ. The sequenced part of the CDR3 DNA is TGTGCCAGCAGCCACGGGACAGGCCTTCTTAGCACAGATACG. Translating gives CASSHGTGLLSTDT. The full CDR3 protein is CASSHGTGLLSTDTQYF.

This clone was observed at least ten times. The read terminates 3 residues ahead of where the CDR3 ends, so the germline J gene completes it. This sequence joins TRBV6-2 or TRBV6-3 and TRBJ2-5, with 10 bases lining up with TRBD2. Germline CDR1 MNHEY, CDR2 SVGEGT. With 7 bases clipped from V and 7 bases from J, the junction kept 9 bases outside the gene matches. There are 14 residues in the CDR3. This CDR3 is CASKSAGGPVTQYF. The covered CDR3 bases are TGTGCCAGCAAGTCAGCGGGAGGGCCGGTGACC.

There are many counts of this clone. The read terminates 3 residues before the CDR3 end, so the remaining end is supplied by the germline J gene. The V call is TRBV7-2, the J call TRBJ1-4; D remains ambiguous. CDR3 length: 15 residues. Germline V gene sequence: CDR1 SGHTA, CDR2 FQGNSA. V dropped 5 bases and J dropped 6 bases, with 16 bases sitting between them. CDR3 amino acids: CASSPSVGRDEKLFF. The sequenced part of the CDR3 DNA is TGTGCCAGCAGCCCCTCCGTGGGCCGAGATGAAAAA.

The table lists this clone with a few counts. This may be a read error, as it is one base from a much larger clone. Read coverage stops 3 residues before the CDR3 terminus; the germline J gene supplies the remainder. At the DNA level, this CDR3 is encoded by other sequences in the same sample as well. The chain recombines TRBV20-1 with TRBJ2-7; 10 bases are a match to TRBD2. Germline V gene lookup returns CDR1 DFQATT and CDR2 SNEGSKA (reference sequence). Unmatched junction bases numbered 13, after V lost 3 bases and J lost 2 bases. The CDR3 extends over 17 amino acids. CDR3 sequence: CSARGLAGDSGAYEQYF. The covered CDR3 bases are TGCAGTGCTAGGGGGCTAGCGGGAGACTCGGGAGCCTACGAG.

There are many counts of this clone. The CDR3 end is not reached by the read, which stops 3 residues before it; the germline J gene fills it in. The gene calls are TRBV11-2 and TRBJ2-7; tentative D call: TRBD2 (5 bases). The CDR3 contains 13 residues. Per the germline V gene, CDR1 is SGHAT and CDR2 is FQNNGV. V shed 3 bases and J shed 3 bases, with 9 bases lying between them. The CDR3: CASSFTGNYEQYF. CDR3 DNA, as far as it was read: TGTGCCAGCAGCTTTACGGGGAACTACGAG.

This clone has a count of ten or more. The observed sequence ends 3 residues before the CDR3 terminus, with the missing tail filled in from the germline J gene. V gene TRBV9 combines with J gene TRBJ2-1; 11 positions match TRBD2. CDR1 is SGDLS, CDR2 YYNGEE, per germline. V lost 1 base to trimming and J lost 7 bases; unmatched junction nucleotides: 4. The CDR3 totals 15 residues. CDR3 loop: CASSVLLAGENEQFF. The sequenced part of the CDR3 DNA is TGTGCCAGCAGCGTACTACTAGCGGGGGAGAATGAG.

This clone was seen at least ten times. Read data end 3 residues before the CDR3 end; the end is taken from the germline J gene. The rearrangement uses TRBV6-1 and TRBJ2-5; 7 nucleotides match TRBD2. V shed 5 bases, J shed 1 base, and the junction held 10 bases outside the gene matches. Germline-derived CDR1 and CDR2 are MNHNS and SASEGT. This CDR3 spans 16 amino acids. Incomplete CDR3 DNA: TGTGCCAGCAGTCAAGGACTAGGCCTGCTCCAAGAGACC. It specifies CASSQGLGLLQET. The CDR3, in full, reads CASSQGLGLLQETQYF.

This clone appeared many times. The read finishes 3 residues shy of the CDR3 end, and the germline J gene is used to complete it. The V call is TRBV6-4, the J call TRBJ2-2; no reliable D call. Germline V gene lookup returns CDR1 MRHNA and CDR2 SNTAGT. This CDR3 contains 13 residues. V was cut by 2 bases and J by 3 bases, with 4 bases left in between. CDR3 residues: CASSDRDTGELFF. The DNA read from the CDR3 is TGTGCCAGCAGTGACAGGGACACCGGGGAG.

This clone was recorded many times. The read finishes 3 residues shy of the CDR3 end, and the germline J gene is used to complete it. The chain combines TRBV7-2 with TRBJ2-4; no clear D gene. This CDR3 region has 12 residues. Germline CDR1 and CDR2: SGHTA and FQGNSA. CDR3 sequence reads: CASSLRAELQYF. The DNA read from the CDR3 is TGTGCCAGCAGCTTAAGGGCCGAGCTT.

This clone was counted ten times or more. The CDR3 extends 3 residues past the end of the read, so its final part is completed from the germline J gene. This chain links TRBV7-2 with TRBJ1-2; possible D gene TRBD1, 5 bases. The CDR3 is 15 amino acids. V lost 4 bases and J lost 6, with 18 bases in between. The germline V gene encodes CDR1 SGHTA and CDR2 FQGNSA. The CDR3 loop reads CASSYTATDPDGYTF. The sequenced CDR3 bases are TGTGCCAGCAGCTATACCGCGACAGACCCAGATGGC.

This clone appeared many times. The CDR3 end falls 3 residues outside the read, so it is completed with the germline J gene. The chain carries TRBV9 and TRBJ2-3; 7 bases fit TRBD1. The CDR3 sequence is 14 residues long. The germline CDR1 and CDR2 sequences are SGDLS and YYNGEE. J was trimmed by 0 bases and V by 8 bases; bases with no gene match: 6. The CDR3 bases that were read are TGTGCCAGTTCCGGACAGGCCAGCACAGATACG. This codes for CASSGQASTDT. The full CDR3 sequence reads CASSGQASTDTQYF.